What follows describes a single T cell receptor beta chain. Its antigen remains unknown. This entry is derived from a study of cytomegalovirus exposure and HLA in healthy donors. Findings and limits, study-wide: Most TCR beta V segments were productive about 87% or about 30% of the time in an earlier analysis. As confirmed in vitro, three CMV-associated chains were specific for CMV antigens. Later on, an analysis tied approximately 17,000 TCR beta sequences to HLA alleles at 0.05 false discovery rate.

In the PCR, 60 Vbeta and 13 Jbeta primers were used. Generated by immunoSEQ multiplex PCR, the TCRdb table keeps only in-frame clones and is missing some. The repertoire includes 150,000 to 250,000 clones, about 80% of them detected once, and roughly 2% sits in the top ten. The specimen was PBMCs. The sequence came from a man younger than 45 in good health and CMV-seronegative.

The CDR3 protein is CATDPGESQYF. CDR3 sequence (DNA): TGTGCCACTGACCCGGGGGAGTCGCAGTATTTT. The V call is TRBV7-9, the J call TRBJ2-3; perhaps TRBD2 as D (6 bases). V was cut by 10 bases and J by 10 bases, with 15 bases left in between. In germline, CDR1 is SEHNR, CDR2 FQNEAQ (reference sequence). The CDR3 covers 11 residues.